This TCR beta chain was documented in a study of control samples from healthy donors and cancer patients. Sequencing used immunoSEQ multiplex PCR; TCRdb keeps in-frame clones, though not all of them. The table lists 100,000 to 150,000 clones, around 87% of them singletons. V was pared by 3 bases and J by 8 bases, with 11 bases between. The CDR3 totals 13 residues. Germline values: CDR1 MDHEN, CDR2 SYDVKM. The receptor was derived from a man in his sixties in good health. The chain couples TRBV28 to TRBJ1-5; maybe TRBD1 (5 bases). The specimen was blood. The CDR3 sequence is CASSFTGREPQHF. CDR3 nucleotides: TGTGCCAGCAGTTTTACAGGTCGCGAGCCCCAGCATTTT. Drawing the rest from reference TRBV28 and TRBJ1-5, the complete variable domain is DVKVTQSSRYLVKRTGEKVFLECVQDMDHENMFWYRQDPGLGLRLIYFSYDVKMKEKGDIPEGYSVSREKKERFSLILESASTNQTSMYLCASSFTGREPQHFGDGTRLSIL.